This TCR beta chain was documented in a study of OX40 agonist ivuxolimab in advanced cancers. In the study overall: The costimulatory receptor OX40 (CD134) was targeted by ivuxolimab, a fully human IgG2 agonistic monoclonal antibody. Of the roughly 52 dose-escalation patients, hepatocellular carcinoma was present in approximately 20, melanoma in approximately 15, renal cell carcinoma in 9 and head and neck cancer in 9. In the dose-escalation cohort, 82.7% of patients were male, and the mean age was approximately 60 years, with a range of roughly 23 to 85. Peripheral TCRbeta sequencing aimed to test whether ivuxolimab altered TCR sequence diversity and caused clonal T-cell expansion. Patients were allowed to have had prior anti-PD-1, anti-PD-L1 or anti-CTLA-4 therapy, and 40% of the dose-escalation patients had been treated with checkpoint inhibitors. The paper covers the monotherapy dose-escalation part of the phase I ivuxolimab trial, which included N of about 56 patients. Intravenous ivuxolimab was administered to patients every 2 weeks at six dose levels: 0.01, 0.1, 0.3, 1.5, 3 and 10 mg/kg. Partial responses occurred in three dose-escalation patients, of whom one had hepatocellular carcinoma and two had cutaneous melanoma.

General study outcomes and caveats: Which antigens the clonally expanded peripheral T cells were specific for was not determined. Low levels of normalized T-cell clonal expansion were also seen in some patients who did not respond. After ivuxolimab, expanded clones were on average more numerous among CD8+ T cells than among CD4+ T cells. In partial responders in the 0.1-3.0 mg/kg groups, normalized peripheral clonal expansion was found to be among the lowest, especially among CD8+ T cells. At doses of 0.1 to 3.0 mg/kg, clonal expansion of both CD4+ and CD8+ T cells in blood was seen between baseline and week 6.

The trial excluded patients who had a history of autoimmune disease or who were on systemic immunosuppression. Peripheral blood for TCR sequencing was drawn from every dose cohort at baseline, at cycle 4 day 1 and at cycle 7 day 1. Samples were obtained from an open-label, multicenter, first-in-human phase I dose-escalation trial of ivuxolimab. Adults with locally advanced or metastatic head and neck squamous cell, hepatocellular, melanoma or renal cell carcinoma were enrolled in the trial. Before TCR sequencing, CD4+ T cells and CD8+ T cells were sorted from peripheral blood as separate populations. To sequence the TCRbeta CDR3 region, genomic DNA was isolated from the sorted cells. TCRbeta CDR3 regions were sequenced using the immunoSEQ Assay. TCRdb took this table from immuneACCESS and kept in-frame rearrangements with V and J called. Such tables lack part of the clones; where checked against another copy, unresolved V genes explain under half of the gap, and the rest is unexplained. This sample comprises tens of thousands of clones, 75% to 90% of them detected only once. 0.37% of the sample comes from the top ten.

Worth noting for this clone: This receptor's antigen is unknown. No clone much larger than this one lies a single base away; base qualities are absent.

CDR1 and CDR2 were assigned from the germline V gene as SGHRS and YFSETQ. The junction shows trimming of 6 bases on V and 3 bases on J, and the gene matches do not reach 5 bases of it. Reading from cysteine to phenylalanine, the CDR3 counts 14 amino acids. This entry keeps only the CDR3 DNA: 42 bases, framed from base 1. The specimen comprised CD4+ or CD8+ T cells sorted from blood, sampled in a trial of the OX40 agonist ivuxolimab. The rearrangement combines TRBV5-1 with TRBJ2-3; 9 of the junction bases match TRBD2. The receptor was derived from an adult with an advanced solid tumor such as melanoma, head and neck, liver or kidney cancer. CDR3 protein: CASTRGGSTDTQYF. The bases are TGCGCCAGCACGCGGGGGGGCAGTACAGATACGCAGTATTTT.